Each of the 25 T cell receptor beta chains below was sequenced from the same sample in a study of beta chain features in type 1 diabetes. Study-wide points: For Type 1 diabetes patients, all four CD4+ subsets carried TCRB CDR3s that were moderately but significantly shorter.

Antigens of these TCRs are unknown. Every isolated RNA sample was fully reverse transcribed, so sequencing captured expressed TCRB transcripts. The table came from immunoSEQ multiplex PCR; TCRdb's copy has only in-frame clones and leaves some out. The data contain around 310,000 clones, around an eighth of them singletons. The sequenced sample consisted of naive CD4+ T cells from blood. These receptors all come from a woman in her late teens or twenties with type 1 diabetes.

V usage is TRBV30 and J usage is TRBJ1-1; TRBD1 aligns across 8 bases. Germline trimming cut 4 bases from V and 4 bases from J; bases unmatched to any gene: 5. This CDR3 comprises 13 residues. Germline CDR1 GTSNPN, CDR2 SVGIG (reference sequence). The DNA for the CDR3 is TGTGCCTGGAAGGGACAGGTGGGCACTGAAGCTTTCTTT. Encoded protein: CAWKGQVGTEAFF.

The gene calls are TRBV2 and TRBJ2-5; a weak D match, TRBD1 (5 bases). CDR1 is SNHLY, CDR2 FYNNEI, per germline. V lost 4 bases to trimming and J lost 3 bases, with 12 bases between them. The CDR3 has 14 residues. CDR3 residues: CASSGRGHKETQYF. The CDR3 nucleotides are TGTGCCAGCAGTGGTAGGGGCCACAAAGAGACCCAGTACTTC. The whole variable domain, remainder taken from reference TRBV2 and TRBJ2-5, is EPEVTQTPSHQVTQMGQEVILRCVPISNHLYFYWYRQILGQKVEFLVSFYNNEISEKSEIFDDQFSVERPDGSNFTLKIRSTKLEDSAMYFCASSGRGHKETQYFGPGTRLLVL.

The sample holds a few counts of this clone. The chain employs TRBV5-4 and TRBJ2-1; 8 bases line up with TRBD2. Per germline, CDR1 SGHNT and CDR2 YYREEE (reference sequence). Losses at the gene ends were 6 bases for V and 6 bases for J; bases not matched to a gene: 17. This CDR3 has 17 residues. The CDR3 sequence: CASTRKVVGLGGNEQFF. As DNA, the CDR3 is TGTGCCAGCACACGTAAGGTTGTGGGACTAGGGGGCAATGAGCAGTTCTTC.

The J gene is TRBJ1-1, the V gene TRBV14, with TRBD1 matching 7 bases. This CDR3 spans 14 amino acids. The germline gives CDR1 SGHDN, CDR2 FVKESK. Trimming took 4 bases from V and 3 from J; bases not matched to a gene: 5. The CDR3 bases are TGTGCCAGCAGCCCACAGGGGCACGACACTGAAGCTTTCTTT. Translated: CASSPQGHDTEAFF.

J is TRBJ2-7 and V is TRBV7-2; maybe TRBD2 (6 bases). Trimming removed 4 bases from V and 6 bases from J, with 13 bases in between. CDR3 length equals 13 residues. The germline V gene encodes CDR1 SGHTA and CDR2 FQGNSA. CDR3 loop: CASSWGVAGEQYV. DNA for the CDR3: TGTGCCAGCAGCTGGGGGGTGGCCGGCGAGCAGTACGTC.

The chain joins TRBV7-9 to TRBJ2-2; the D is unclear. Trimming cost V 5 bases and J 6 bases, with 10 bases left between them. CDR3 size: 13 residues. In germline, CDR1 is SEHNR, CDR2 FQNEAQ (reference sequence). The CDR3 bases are TGTGCCAGCAGCCCCCTGGGCCCCGGGGAGCTGTTTTTT. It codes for CASSPLGPGELFF.

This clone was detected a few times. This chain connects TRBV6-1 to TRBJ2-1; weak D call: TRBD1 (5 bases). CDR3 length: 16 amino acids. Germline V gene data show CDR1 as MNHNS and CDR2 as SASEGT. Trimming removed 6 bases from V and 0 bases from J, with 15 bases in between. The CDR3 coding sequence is TGTGCCAGCAGGGAACGCAGGGCCAGCTCCTACAATGAGCAGTTCTTC. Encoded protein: CASRERRASSYNEQFF.

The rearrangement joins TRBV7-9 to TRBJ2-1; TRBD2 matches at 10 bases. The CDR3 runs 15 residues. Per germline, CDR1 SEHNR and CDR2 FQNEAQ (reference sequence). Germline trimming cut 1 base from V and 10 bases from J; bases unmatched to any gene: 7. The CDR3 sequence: CASSLGAGGPREQFF. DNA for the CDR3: TGTGCCAGCAGCTTAGGAGCGGGAGGGCCAAGGGAGCAGTTCTTC.

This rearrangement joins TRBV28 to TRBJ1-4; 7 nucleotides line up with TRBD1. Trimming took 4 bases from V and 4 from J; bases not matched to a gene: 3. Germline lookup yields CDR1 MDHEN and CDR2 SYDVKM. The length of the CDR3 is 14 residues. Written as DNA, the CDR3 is TGTGCCAGCAGTTCCGGGACAGTTAATGAAAAACTGTTTTTT. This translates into CASSSGTVNEKLFF.

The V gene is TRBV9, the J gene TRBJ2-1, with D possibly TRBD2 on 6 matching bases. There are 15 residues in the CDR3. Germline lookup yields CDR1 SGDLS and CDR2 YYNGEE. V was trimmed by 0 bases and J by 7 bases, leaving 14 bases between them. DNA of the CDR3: TGTGCCAGCAGCGTAGGGATAGCGGCTATAAATGAGCAGTTCTTC. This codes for CASSVGIAAINEQFF.

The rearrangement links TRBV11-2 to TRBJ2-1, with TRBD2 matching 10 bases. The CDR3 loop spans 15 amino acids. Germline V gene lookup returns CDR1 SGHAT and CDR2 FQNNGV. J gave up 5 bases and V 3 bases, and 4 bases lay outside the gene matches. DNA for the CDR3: TGTGCCAGCAGCTTTACTAGCGGGAAGGACAATGAGCAGTTCTTC. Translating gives CASSFTSGKDNEQFF.

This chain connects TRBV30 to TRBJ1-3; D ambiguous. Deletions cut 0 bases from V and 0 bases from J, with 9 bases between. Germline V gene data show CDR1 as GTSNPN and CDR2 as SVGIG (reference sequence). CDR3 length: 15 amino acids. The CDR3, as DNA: TGTGCCTGGAGTGTACGAGGGAACTCTGGAAACACCATATATTTT. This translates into CAWSVRGNSGNTIYF.

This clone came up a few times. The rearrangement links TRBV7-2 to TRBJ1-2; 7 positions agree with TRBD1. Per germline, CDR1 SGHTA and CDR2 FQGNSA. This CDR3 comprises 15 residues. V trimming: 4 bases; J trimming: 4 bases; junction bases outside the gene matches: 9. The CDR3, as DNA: TGTGCCAGCAGCTCAACGCGGGACAGTGCCTATGGCTACACCTTC. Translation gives CASSSTRDSAYGYTF.

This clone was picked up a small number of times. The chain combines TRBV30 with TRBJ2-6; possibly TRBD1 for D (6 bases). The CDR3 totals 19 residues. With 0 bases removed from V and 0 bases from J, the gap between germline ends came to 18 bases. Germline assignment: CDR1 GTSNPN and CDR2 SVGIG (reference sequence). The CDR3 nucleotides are TGTGCCTGGAGTGTAATGATGGGGGCCGTCAGCTCTGGGGCCAACGTCCTGACTTTC. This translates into CAWSVMMGAVSSGANVLTF.

The CDR3 loop is CAWSVRAGEQYF. As DNA, the CDR3 is TGTGCCTGGAGTGTACGGGCGGGCGAGCAGTACTTC. The V call is TRBV30, the J call TRBJ2-7; D possibly corresponds to TRBD2 (5 bases). The germline CDR1 and CDR2 sequences are GTSNPN and SVGIG (reference sequence). The CDR3 loop spans 12 amino acids. Trimming pared 0 bases from V and 6 bases from J, leaving 9 bases between.

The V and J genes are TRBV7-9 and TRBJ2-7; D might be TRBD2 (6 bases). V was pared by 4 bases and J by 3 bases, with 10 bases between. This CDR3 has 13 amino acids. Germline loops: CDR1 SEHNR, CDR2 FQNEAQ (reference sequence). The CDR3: CASSWGGHYEQYV. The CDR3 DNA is TGTGCCAGCAGCTGGGGAGGCCACTACGAGCAGTACGTC.

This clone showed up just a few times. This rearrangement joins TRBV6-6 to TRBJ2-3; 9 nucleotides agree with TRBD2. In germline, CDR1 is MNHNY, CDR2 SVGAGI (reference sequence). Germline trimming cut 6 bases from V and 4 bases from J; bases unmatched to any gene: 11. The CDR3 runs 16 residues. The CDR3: CASRRGGRASSDTQYF. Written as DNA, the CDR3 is TGTGCCAGCAGAAGGGGCGGGAGGGCCAGTTCAGATACGCAGTATTTT.

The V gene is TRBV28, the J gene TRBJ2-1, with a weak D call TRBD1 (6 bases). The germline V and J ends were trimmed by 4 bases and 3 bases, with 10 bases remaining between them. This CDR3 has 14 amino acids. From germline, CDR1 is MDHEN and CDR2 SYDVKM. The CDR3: CASSYQQGYNEQFF. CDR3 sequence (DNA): TGTGCCAGCAGTTACCAACAGGGCTACAATGAGCAGTTCTTC.

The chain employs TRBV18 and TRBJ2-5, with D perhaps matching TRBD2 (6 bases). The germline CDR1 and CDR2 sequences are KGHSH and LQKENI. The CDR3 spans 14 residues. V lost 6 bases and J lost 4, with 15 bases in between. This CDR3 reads CASSSGLSGETQYF. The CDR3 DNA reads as TGTGCCAGCTCCTCGGGACTCTCGGGAGAGACCCAGTACTTC.

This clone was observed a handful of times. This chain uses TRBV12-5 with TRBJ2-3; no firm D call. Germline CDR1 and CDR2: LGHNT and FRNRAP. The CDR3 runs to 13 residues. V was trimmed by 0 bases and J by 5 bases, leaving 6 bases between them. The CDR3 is CASGLVGRDTQYF. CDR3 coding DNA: TGTGCTAGTGGTTTGGTTGGTAGAGATACGCAGTATTTT.

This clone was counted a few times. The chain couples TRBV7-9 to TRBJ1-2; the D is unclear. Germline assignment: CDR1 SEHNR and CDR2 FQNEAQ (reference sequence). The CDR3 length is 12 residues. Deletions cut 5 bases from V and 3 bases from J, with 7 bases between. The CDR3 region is CASSHEDYGYTF. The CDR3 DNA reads TGTGCCAGCAGCCACGAGGACTATGGCTACACCTTC.

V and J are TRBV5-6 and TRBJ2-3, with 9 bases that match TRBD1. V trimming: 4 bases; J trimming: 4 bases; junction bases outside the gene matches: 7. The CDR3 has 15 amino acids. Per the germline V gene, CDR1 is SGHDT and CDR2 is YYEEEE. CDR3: CASSVDRGFADTQYF. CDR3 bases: TGTGCCAGCAGCGTAGACAGGGGGTTCGCAGATACGCAGTATTTT.

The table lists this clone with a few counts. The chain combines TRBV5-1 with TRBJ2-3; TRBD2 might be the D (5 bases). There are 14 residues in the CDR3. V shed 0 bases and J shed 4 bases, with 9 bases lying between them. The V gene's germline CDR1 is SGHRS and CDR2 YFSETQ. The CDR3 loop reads CASSLAPDSDTQYF. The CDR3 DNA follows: TGCGCCAGCAGCTTGGCCCCGGACTCAGATACGCAGTATTTT.

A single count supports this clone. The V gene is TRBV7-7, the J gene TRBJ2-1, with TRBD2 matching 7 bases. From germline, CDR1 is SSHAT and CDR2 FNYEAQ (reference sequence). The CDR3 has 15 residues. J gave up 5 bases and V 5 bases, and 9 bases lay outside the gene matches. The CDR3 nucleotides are TGTGCCAGCAGCAAGGCGCTAGGGACTAACAATGAGCAGTTCTTC. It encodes CASSKALGTNNEQFF.

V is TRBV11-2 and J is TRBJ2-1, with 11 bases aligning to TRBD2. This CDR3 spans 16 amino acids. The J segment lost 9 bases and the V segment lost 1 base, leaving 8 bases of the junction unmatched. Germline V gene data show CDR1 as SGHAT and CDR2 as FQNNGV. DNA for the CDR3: TGTGCCAGCAGCTTAGCGTTATGGGGGACTAGCGGTGAGCAGTTCTTC. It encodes CASSLALWGTSGEQFF. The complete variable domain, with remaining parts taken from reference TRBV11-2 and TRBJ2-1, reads EAGVAQSPRYKIIEKRQSVAFWCNPISGHATLYWYQQILGQGPKLLIQFQNNGVVDDSQLPKDRFSAERLKGVDSTLKIQPAKLEDSAVYLCASSLALWGTSGEQFFGPGTRLTVL.